This T cell receptor (beta chain) came from a study of OX40 agonist ivuxolimab in advanced cancers. General observations from the study: Some of the lowest clonal expansion was seen in partial responders at 0.1-3.0 mg/kg. At doses 0.1 to 3.0 mg/kg, CD4+ and CD8+ clones expanded. Expanded clones tended on average to be more numerous among CD8+ T cells than CD4+.

Clones were sequenced by immunoSEQ multiplex PCR, and TCRdb holds only the in-frame ones, with some missing. The table includes approximately 76,000 clones, approximately 85% detected once. Blood draws occurred at baseline, cycle 4 day 1, and cycle 7 day 1. As for this clone: Its antigen is not identified.

This CDR3 has 14 amino acids. The germline V and J ends were trimmed by 5 bases and 1 base, with 12 bases remaining between them. Germline loops: CDR1 SGHAT, CDR2 FQNNGV. This TCR came from an adult with an advanced solid tumor such as melanoma, head and neck, liver or kidney cancer. The genes are TRBV11-2 and TRBJ2-7, with a possible D match to TRBD2 (6 bases). The source material was CD4+ or CD8+ T cells sorted from blood, sampled in a trial of the OX40 agonist ivuxolimab. DNA of the CDR3: TGTGCCAGCAGCGAAGGGACTGCTTCCTACGAGCAGTACTTC. It is translated as CASSEGTASYEQYF. Using reference TRBV11-2 and TRBJ2-7 for the parts outside the CDR3, the full variable domain is EAGVAQSPRYKIIEKRQSVAFWCNPISGHATLYWYQQILGQGPKLLIQFQNNGVVDDSQLPKDRFSAERLKGVDSTLKIQPAKLEDSAVYLCASSEGTASYEQYFGPGTRLTVT.